A selection of T cell receptor beta chains follows, all from one sample in a study of a mutant IDH1 vaccine in newly diagnosed glioma. For these receptors, no antigen is known. Assay used: immunoSEQ multiplex PCR; TCRdb lists only in-frame clones, some missing. The table records 55,000 to 65,000 clones, roughly 80% of them present only once. Sequenced here: PBMCs, sampled from a glioma patient whose treatment included an IDH1 peptide vaccine. These receptors came from a young man with glioma. Both conserved end residues are part of each CDR3. Each record gives: J gene, D gene, CDR3 length, clone size, V gene, CDR3 DNA, CDR3 protein. D genes are given only for firm matches. Clone size is shown for a subset of rows, as once, few, many or a class of expanded clone.

>TRBJ2-7|TRBD2|12|NA|TRBV11-2
TGTGCCAGCAGCTTTAGCGGGTACGAGCAGTACTTC
CASSFSGYEQYF
>TRBJ2-7|NA|14|NA|TRBV15
TGTGCCACCAGCAGAGATCCGGGAACCCGCGAGCAGTACTTC
CATSRDPGTREQYF
>TRBJ1-4|TRBD1|15|NA|TRBV10-3
TGTGCCATCAGTGAGTCGGACAGGGTTAATGAAAAACTGTTTTTT
CAISESDRVNEKLFF
>TRBJ1-1|NA|14|NA|TRBV28
TGTGCCAGCGGTGGGGGGGATTTGAACACTGAAGCTTTCTTT
CASGGGDLNTEAFF
>TRBJ2-5|NA|13|few|TRBV21-1
TGTGCCAGCAGCCCCCTCGGGGGGGAGACCCAGTACTTC
CASSPLGGETQYF
>TRBJ2-7|NA|11|NA|TRBV20-1
TGCAGTGCTAGCGGGGGCTACGAGCAGTACTTC
CSASGGYEQYF
>TRBJ1-6|NA|15|NA|TRBV30
TGTGCCTGGAGTGTACTTAGGAGGACCCCATCACCCCTCCACTTT
CAWSVLRRTPSPLHF
>TRBJ2-1|TRBD1|15|NA|TRBV5-1
TGCGCCAGCAGCGTAGGACAGGGGTTTTTCAATGAGCAGTTCTTC
CASSVGQGFFNEQFF
>TRBJ2-2|NA|17|once|TRBV6-1
TGTGCCAGCAGTGAAAGGTCCGTACAGGTTAAGACCGGGGAGCTGTTTTTT
CASSERSVQVKTGELFF
>TRBJ1-1|TRBD1|14|NA|TRBV7-9
TGTGCCAGCAGCTTAGCTTTGGGACAGGGAAGAGCTTTCTTT
CASSLALGQGRAFF
>TRBJ1-6|TRBD1|12|NA|TRBV2
TGTGCCAGCAGGGGGACAGGGACGCCCCTCCACTTT
CASRGTGTPLHF
>TRBJ2-5|TRBD1|14|NA|TRBV30
TGTGCCTGGAGTTTGGGGACAGTACAAGAGACCCAGTACTTC
CAWSLGTVQETQYF
>TRBJ1-6|NA|14|NA|TRBV5-6
TGTGCCAGCAGCTTGAGGCAGGGTGTATCACCCCTCCACTTT
CASSLRQGVSPLHF
>TRBJ2-5|NA|17|NA|TRBV21-1
TGTGCCAGCAGCAAAGCAGGGGCCCGGGACAGGCCCGCCTTCCAGTACTTC
CASSKAGARDRPAFQYF
>TRBJ1-5|TRBD1|14|NA|TRBV6-1
TGTGCCAGCAGAGGGACAGGAACCAATCAGCCCCAGCATTTT
CASRGTGTNQPQHF
>TRBJ1-5|NA|13|NA|TRBV27
TGTGCCAGCAGTAGGACTTACGGTCAGCCCCAGCATTTT
CASSRTYGQPQHF
>TRBJ1-4|NA|15|NA|TRBV28
TGTGCCAGCAGTTGGGGGGAACCCCCTAATGAAAAACTGTTTTTT
CASSWGEPPNEKLFF
>TRBJ1-3|TRBD1|11|NA|TRBV2
TGTGCCAGCGACAGGGTGAACACCATATATTTT
CASDRVNTIYF
>TRBJ2-7|TRBD1|16|NA|TRBV18
TGTGCCAGCTCACCACCGAGGACAGGGGGGCAGGACGAGCAGTACTTC
CASSPPRTGGQDEQYF
>TRBJ2-1|NA|16|NA|TRBV11-2
TGTGCCAGCAGTCCTAGAGTCGAGGCACCATACAATGAGCAGTTCTTC
CASSPRVEAPYNEQFF
>TRBJ1-1|TRBD1|15|NA|TRBV9
TGTGCCAGCAGCGTAGATGGGACAGGGGGGACTGAAGCTTTCTTT
CASSVDGTGGTEAFF
>TRBJ1-2|NA|12|NA|TRBV7-2
TGTGCCAGCAGCTTGGCTAACTATGGCTACACCTTC
CASSLANYGYTF
>TRBJ2-7|NA|14|NA|TRBV28
TGTGCCAGCAGTTTCGACAGAATCTCGCACGAGCAGTACTTC
CASSFDRISHEQYF
>TRBJ2-7|NA|16|NA|TRBV7-2
TGTGCCAGCAGCTACCTCGGGGCACCACCGTTGTACGAGCAGTACTTC
CASSYLGAPPLYEQYF
>TRBJ1-1|NA|15|once|TRBV19
TGTGCCAGTAGTATTGGAGCAGGGCCGGGAACTGAAGCTTTCTTT
CASSIGAGPGTEAFF
>TRBJ2-6|NA|16|NA|TRBV5-1
TGCGCCAGCAGCTTGACCGGGACGACTTTTTCCAACGTCCTGACTTTC
CASSLTGTTFSNVLTF
>TRBJ1-2|NA|14|medium-sized|TRBV5-1
TGCGCCAGCAGCTTGTTCGCGGTGAACTATGGCTACACCTTC
CASSLFAVNYGYTF
>TRBJ2-7|TRBD2|15|once|TRBV9
TGTGCCAGCAGCCCCCGGGGAGGGAGCTCCTACGAGCAGTACTTC
CASSPRGGSSYEQYF
>TRBJ1-2|TRBD1|17|NA|TRBV19
TGTGCCAGTAGTAGTCTCAAGGAGACAGGGTTTAACTATGGCTACACCTTC
CASSSLKETGFNYGYTF
>TRBJ2-1|TRBD2|18|few|TRBV7-3
TGTGCCAGCAGCTCAGAAGGACTAGCGGGGGGTCCCTACAATGAGCAGTTCTTC
CASSSEGLAGGPYNEQFF
>TRBJ1-5|NA|12|NA|TRBV6-5
TGTGCCAGCAAAAGCTGGGGTCAGCCCCAGCATTTT
CASKSWGQPQHF
>TRBJ1-3|NA|12|NA|TRBV5-4
TGTGCCAGCAGCTTGGGCGGAAACACCATATATTTT
CASSLGGNTIYF
>TRBJ2-1|TRBD2|14|NA|TRBV27
TGTGCCAGCAGTGGGCTAGCGGGAAGGAATGAGCAGTTCTTC
CASSGLAGRNEQFF
>TRBJ2-7|NA|13|NA|TRBV5-8
TGTGCCACCGAGGCAGGCGGCCCCTACGAGCAGTACTTC
CATEAGGPYEQYF
>TRBJ1-1|NA|12|NA|TRBV30
TGTGCCTGGAAAGGGGCGTACACTGAAGCTTTCTTT
CAWKGAYTEAFF
>TRBJ2-2|NA|15|NA|TRBV2
TGTGCCAGCTCATCGGGGTTCGCGAACACCGGGGAGCTGTTTTTT
CASSSGFANTGELFF
>TRBJ2-2|TRBD2|14|NA|TRBV29-1
TGCAGCGTTGAAATAGGAGCGGGAACCGGGGAGCTGTTTTTT
CSVEIGAGTGELFF
>TRBJ2-2|NA|18|NA|TRBV4-2
TGTGCCAGCAGCCAAGATTCCGGACAGTCAGCGAACACCGGGGAGCTGTTTTTT
CASSQDSGQSANTGELFF
>TRBJ2-1|NA|13|once|TRBV18
TGTGCCAGCTCACCACGCAGGGAGAATGAGCAGTTCTTC
CASSPRRENEQFF
>TRBJ1-1|NA|15|few|TRBV5-1
TGCGCCAGCAGCTTGGATCCGGGGGGTGACACTGAAGCTTTCTTT
CASSLDPGGDTEAFF
>TRBJ1-6|TRBD1|16|NA|TRBV9
TGTGCCAGCAGCAAAAATTCGGGACAGGGATCTTCACCCCTCCACTTT
CASSKNSGQGSSPLHF
>TRBJ2-1|NA|15|NA|TRBV15
TGTGCCACCAGCAGAGCCTCGAGCTTGAGTGGGAAGCAGTTCTTC
CATSRASSLSGKQFF
>TRBJ2-7|NA|12|NA|TRBV18
TGTGCCAGCTCACCATCGCGGGACGAGCAGTACTTC
CASSPSRDEQYF
>TRBJ2-3|NA|14|NA|TRBV2
TGTGCCAGCAGCGACGACAGCAGCACAGATACGCAGTATTTT
CASSDDSSTDTQYF
>TRBJ1-3|NA|12|many|TRBV30
TGTGCCTGGGCCTATCGTGGAAACACCATATATTTT
CAWAYRGNTIYF
>TRBJ1-1|NA|15|NA|TRBV5-1
TGCGCCAGCAGCTTGGGTGGGACCCTTCGCGGTGAAGCTTTCTTT
CASSLGGTLRGEAFF
>TRBJ2-1|NA|15|NA|TRBV5-1
TGCGCCAGCAGCCTTGGAGGGACCGAATACAATGAGCAGTTCTTC
CASSLGGTEYNEQFF
>TRBJ2-5|NA|14|NA|TRBV7-8
TGTGCCAGCAGCTTAGATTCGGCACAAGAGACCCAGTACTTC
CASSLDSAQETQYF
>TRBJ1-4|NA|15|NA|TRBV6-6
TGTGCCAGCAGTTACTCATCGGACAAATGGCGGGAACTGTTTTTT
CASSYSSDKWRELFF
>TRBJ2-6|NA|16|NA|TRBV7-6
TGTGCCAGCAGCCCCCCTTGGGGGTCTGGGGCCAACGTCCTGACTTTC
CASSPPWGSGANVLTF